The T cell receptor (beta chain) under discussion was sequenced for a study of PD-1 blockade in classical Hodgkin lymphoma. V lost 2 bases, J lost 4 bases, and 16 bases lay in between. Germline lookup yields CDR1 SGHKS and CDR2 YYEKEE (reference sequence). CDR3 length: 15 amino acids. As to time point: cycle 4 day 1 (C4D1), after more than five weeks of nivolumab. The patients all showed relapse after autologous stem cell transplantation, while their brentuximab vedotin exposure varied. The data were produced by immunoSEQ multiplex PCR, yet TCRdb's version contains in-frame clones alone and is incomplete. The table lists over 80,000 clones, just under 80% of them singletons, with over 7.5% in the top ten.

The clonotype originates from a human donor with classical Hodgkin lymphoma. The material sequenced was peripheral blood mononuclear cells (PBMCs), taken before the fourth cycle of nivolumab. This chain joins TRBV5-5 and TRBJ2-7, with a possible D match to TRBD1 (5 bases). The DNA of the CDR3 is TGTGCCAGCAGCTTCTTTGTACAGGCAAATTACGAGCAGTACTTC. Translation: CASSFFVQANYEQYF.